This T cell receptor (beta chain) was sequenced in a study of shared clonotypes between healthy human individuals. Memory CD4+ cells were the fraction left after CD45RA+ naive selection. In regard to this clone: Its target is unknown.

The J segment lost 4 bases and the V segment lost 2 bases, leaving 8 bases of the junction unmatched. CDR3 size: 16 residues. Germline CDR1 reads ENHRY; CDR2 reads SYGVKD. Whole-study results and caveats: Clonotype sharing among donors was expected to depend on sequencing depth. Of the naive CD4 clonotypes, around 5% were shared across a handful of donors. Having only a few donors restricted how much genetic and exposure-history diversity was captured.

This table comes from immunoSEQ multiplex PCR, and its TCRdb copy is limited to in-frame clones, with some not included. The sample lists hundreds of thousands of clones, 60% to 80% seen once, with about 2% in the top ten. The sample comprised memory CD4+ T cells sorted from blood. As to subset: CD45RA-negative fraction. This clonotype was obtained from a woman aged 25 to 39 in good health. The rearrangement uses TRBV10-3 and TRBJ1-2; the match to TRBD1 covers 9 bases. The CDR3 spells CAISEGTGRTPYGYTF. The CDR3 DNA reads TGTGCCATCAGTGAGGGGACAGGGCGAACTCCCTATGGCTACACCTTC.